This T cell receptor (beta chain) was documented in a study of response to subunit inactivated influenza vaccine. Study results and caveats: Authors suggested each seasonal influenza vaccination recruits few new T cells.

TCRdb reprocessed the RT-PCR reads with MiXCR, giving one entry per CDR3 protein. The sample shows under 950,000 distinct CDR3 sequences, around 20% of them seen only once. This clonotype came up many times. Its target is not known. The V gene lost 4 bases and the J gene lost 4 bases, with 8 bases spanning the gap. CDR3 length equals 13 residues. The germline gives CDR1 SGHTA, CDR2 FQGNSA. The source was PBMCs from blood, collected around 5 days after vaccination. The clonotype was recovered from a man in his fifties or sixties who received an inactivated influenza vaccine. J is TRBJ2-1 and V is TRBV7-2; the D is unclear. The CDR3 spells CASSSYKYNEQFF. The CDR3 DNA reads TGTGCCAGCAGCTCGTACAAGTACAATGAGCAGTTCTTC.